This TCR beta chain originates from a study of identifying expanded T cells in peripheral blood. During the collection period, no donor immune events like infections were recorded. The protocol was immunoSEQ multiplex PCR, while the TCRdb copy is restricted to in-frame clones and leaves out a portion. The sample consists of some 100,000 clones, around nine tenths of them appearing once. Germline V CDR1 and CDR2: MNHGY, SVAAGI. Trimming stripped 2 bases from V and 0 bases from J, with 10 bases between. CDR3 length equals 15 residues. This receptor was taken from a person aged 18 to 70 in good health. Sequencing used blood. The V gene is TRBV6-9, the J gene TRBJ1-1, with TRBD1 as a possible D gene (5 bases). CDR3 protein: CASSYREGVNTEAFF. The DNA of the CDR3 is TGTGCCAGCAGTTATCGGGAAGGGGTGAACACTGAAGCTTTCTTT.